These T cell receptor beta chains were read from a single sample in a study of glioma-infiltrating T cells. TCRdb re-derived calls from the multiplex PCR reads in MiXCR, one entry per CDR3 protein. The repertoire has a few hundred thousand distinct CDR3 sequences, about 40% of them found once; the top ten carry around 12%. The sample comprised glioma tissue, nonneoplastic brain tissue, or PBMCs (not recorded which). Receptors originate from a human donor with low-grade glioma or glioblastoma, undergoing nonglioma brain surgery, or in good health (not recorded which). CDR3s leave out the opening cysteine and the closing phenylalanine or tryptophan. Each record gives: CDR3 protein, V gene, J gene.

CDR3aa: AIRARINEQF
v_gene: TRBV6-2/TRBV6-3
j_gene: TRBJ2-1

CDR3aa: SATDNSYEQY
v_gene: TRBV20-1
j_gene: TRBJ2-7

CDR3aa: ASSFSRTSYNEQF
v_gene: TRBV28
j_gene: TRBJ2-1

CDR3aa: ASSLAGLAGGETQY
v_gene: TRBV5-4
j_gene: TRBJ2-5

CDR3aa: ASSLDGHLNTEAF
v_gene: TRBV5-1
j_gene: TRBJ1-1

CDR3aa: ASSYSLLAPYNEQF
v_gene: TRBV6-5
j_gene: TRBJ2-1

CDR3aa: TSRFAGAGPSNEQF
v_gene: TRBV6-1
j_gene: TRBJ2-1

CDR3aa: ASSQARWGRRFYEQY
v_gene: TRBV14
j_gene: TRBJ2-7

CDR3aa: ASSPLGLAGGNEQF
v_gene: TRBV4-3
j_gene: TRBJ2-1

CDR3aa: SASQKTSTGYNEQF
v_gene: TRBV20-1
j_gene: TRBJ2-1

CDR3aa: ASSPTPSSYEQY
v_gene: TRBV7-6
j_gene: TRBJ2-7

CDR3aa: DSSLWQGSHEQY
v_gene: TRBV28
j_gene: TRBJ2-7

CDR3aa: ASGELAGAPYEQY
v_gene: TRBV4-2
j_gene: TRBJ2-7

CDR3aa: ASSYGLAGVSSYNEQF
v_gene: TRBV11-2
j_gene: TRBJ2-1

CDR3aa: ASSSSGTPYNEQF
v_gene: TRBV27
j_gene: TRBJ2-1

CDR3aa: ASSPTYNEQF
v_gene: TRBV7-8
j_gene: TRBJ2-1

CDR3aa: SASNAKTRSTDTQY
v_gene: TRBV20-1
j_gene: TRBJ2-3

CDR3aa: SISRGNSQETQY
v_gene: TRBV20-1
j_gene: TRBJ2-5

CDR3aa: ASSPDPRGNQPQH
v_gene: TRBV6-1
j_gene: TRBJ1-5

CDR3aa: ASSGPQSEAF
v_gene: TRBV7-6
j_gene: TRBJ1-1

CDR3aa: ASSYRPWQY
v_gene: TRBV6-1
j_gene: TRBJ2-7

CDR3aa: ASSFRSNYGYT
v_gene: TRBV28
j_gene: TRBJ1-2

CDR3aa: ASTRGSGADTQY
v_gene: TRBV6-1
j_gene: TRBJ2-3

CDR3aa: ASTSLPSGRQLTDTQY
v_gene: TRBV7-6
j_gene: TRBJ2-3

CDR3aa: ASSLLTGTGYGYT
v_gene: TRBV28
j_gene: TRBJ1-2

CDR3aa: ASGRPQY
v_gene: TRBV27
j_gene: TRBJ2-7

CDR3aa: ASSLDRGLWY
v_gene: TRBV28
j_gene: TRBJ2-3

CDR3aa: ASSLVGTSGSYEQY
v_gene: TRBV7-2
j_gene: TRBJ2-7

CDR3aa: ASSYDRNTEAF
v_gene: TRBV7-2
j_gene: TRBJ1-1

CDR3aa: ASSMRTRDKEKLF
v_gene: TRBV7-8
j_gene: TRBJ1-4

CDR3aa: ASSEGAPEAF
v_gene: TRBV25-1
j_gene: TRBJ1-1